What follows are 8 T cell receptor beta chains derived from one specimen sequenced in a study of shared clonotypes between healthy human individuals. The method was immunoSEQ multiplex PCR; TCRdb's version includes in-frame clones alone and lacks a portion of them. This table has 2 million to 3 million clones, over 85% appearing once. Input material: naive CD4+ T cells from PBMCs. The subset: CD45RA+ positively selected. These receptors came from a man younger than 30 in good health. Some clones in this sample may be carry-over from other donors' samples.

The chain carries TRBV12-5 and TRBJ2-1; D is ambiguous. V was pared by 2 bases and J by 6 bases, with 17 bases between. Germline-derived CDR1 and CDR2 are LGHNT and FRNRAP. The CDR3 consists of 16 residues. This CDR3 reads CASGLTALGPGNEQFF. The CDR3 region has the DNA TGTGCTAGTGGTTTGACGGCCCTCGGCCCGGGCAATGAGCAGTTCTTC.

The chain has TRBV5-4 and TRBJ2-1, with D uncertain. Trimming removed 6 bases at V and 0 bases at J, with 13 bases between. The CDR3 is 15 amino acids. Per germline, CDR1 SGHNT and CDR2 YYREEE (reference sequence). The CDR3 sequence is CASTGGLSSYNEQFF. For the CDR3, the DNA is TGTGCCAGCACCGGTGGTCTGAGCTCCTACAATGAGCAGTTCTTC. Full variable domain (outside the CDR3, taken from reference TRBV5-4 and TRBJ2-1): ETGVTQSPTHLIKTRGQQVTLRCSSQSGHNTVSWYQQALGQGPQFIFQYYREEENGRGNFPPRFSGLQFPNYSSELNVNALELDDSALYLCASTGGLSSYNEQFFGPGTRLTVL.

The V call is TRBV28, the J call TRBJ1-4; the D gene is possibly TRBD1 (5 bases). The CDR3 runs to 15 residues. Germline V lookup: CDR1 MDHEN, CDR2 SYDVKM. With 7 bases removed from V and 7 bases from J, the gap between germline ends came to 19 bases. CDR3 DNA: TGTGCCAGCACCGACGGGGGGGAAGCGGGTGAAAAACTGTTTTTT. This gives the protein CASTDGGEAGEKLFF.

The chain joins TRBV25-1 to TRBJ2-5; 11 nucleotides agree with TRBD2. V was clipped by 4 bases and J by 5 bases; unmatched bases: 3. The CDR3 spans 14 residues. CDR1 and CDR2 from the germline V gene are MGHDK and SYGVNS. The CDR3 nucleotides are TGTGCCAGCAGTGGCCTAGCGGGAGGTGAGACCCAGTACTTC. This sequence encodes CASSGLAGGETQYF.

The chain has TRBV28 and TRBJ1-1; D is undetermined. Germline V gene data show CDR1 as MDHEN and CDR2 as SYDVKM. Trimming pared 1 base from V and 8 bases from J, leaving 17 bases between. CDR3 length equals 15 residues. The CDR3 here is CASSLFPAPGREAFF. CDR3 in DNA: TGTGCCAGCAGTTTATTCCCGGCGCCGGGTAGAGAAGCTTTCTTT. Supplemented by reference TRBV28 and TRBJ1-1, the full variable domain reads DVKVTQSSRYLVKRTGEKVFLECVQDMDHENMFWYRQDPGLGLRLIYFSYDVKMKEKGDIPEGYSVSREKKERFSLILESASTNQTSMYLCASSLFPAPGREAFFGQGTRLTVV.

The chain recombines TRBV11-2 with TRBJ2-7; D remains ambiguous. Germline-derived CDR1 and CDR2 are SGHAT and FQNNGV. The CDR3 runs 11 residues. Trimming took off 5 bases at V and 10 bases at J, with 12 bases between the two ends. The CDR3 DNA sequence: TGTGCCAGCAGCCCTCCCCGAGGCCAGTACTTC. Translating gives CASSPPRGQYF.

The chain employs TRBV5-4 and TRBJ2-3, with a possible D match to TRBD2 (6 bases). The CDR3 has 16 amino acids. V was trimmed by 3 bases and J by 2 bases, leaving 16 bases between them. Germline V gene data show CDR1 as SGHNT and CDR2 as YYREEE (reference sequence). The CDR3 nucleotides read TGTGCCAGCAGCTCGAGACAACTAGCTTTCACAGATACGCAGTATTTT. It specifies CASSSRQLAFTDTQYF.

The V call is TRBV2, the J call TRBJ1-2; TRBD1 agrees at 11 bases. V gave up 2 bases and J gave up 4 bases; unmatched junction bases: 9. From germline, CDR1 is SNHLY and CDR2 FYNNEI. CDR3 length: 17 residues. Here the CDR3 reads CASSESGGTGGGYGYTF. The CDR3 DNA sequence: TGTGCCAGCAGTGAATCAGGGGGGACAGGGGGTGGCTATGGCTACACCTTC.